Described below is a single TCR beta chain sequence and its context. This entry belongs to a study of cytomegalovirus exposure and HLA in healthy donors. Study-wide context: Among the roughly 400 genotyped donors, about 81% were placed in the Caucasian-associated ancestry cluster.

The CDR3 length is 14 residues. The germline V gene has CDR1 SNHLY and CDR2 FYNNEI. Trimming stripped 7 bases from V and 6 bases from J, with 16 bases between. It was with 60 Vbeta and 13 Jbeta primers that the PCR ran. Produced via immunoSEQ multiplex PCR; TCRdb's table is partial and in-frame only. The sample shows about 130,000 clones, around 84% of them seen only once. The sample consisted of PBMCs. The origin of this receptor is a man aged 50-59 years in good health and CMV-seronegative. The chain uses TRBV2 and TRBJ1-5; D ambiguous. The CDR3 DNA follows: TGTGCCAGCAAGGGAGGGCCCGTCTTTCAGCCCCAGCATTTT. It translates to CASKGGPVFQPQHF.